Below are 23 T cell receptor beta chains sequenced from a single sample in a study of blood T cell repertoires in COVID-19. The assay was immunoSEQ multiplex PCR, and TCRdb's table has in-frame clones only and misses some. The repertoire holds about 260,000 clones, with about 87% as singletons. Input material: peripheral blood. Receptors originate from an older woman with COVID-19, enrolled during active disease.

A note on this clone: Other DNA sequences in this specimen translate into the identical CDR3. This chain joins TRBV29-1 and TRBJ1-5, with 9 positions matching TRBD1. The ends lost 6 bases at V and 3 bases at J; junction bases unmatched: 6. Germline CDR1 and CDR2: SQVTM and ANQGSEA. The CDR3 spans 14 residues. This chain's CDR3 is CSVAGTGYNQPQHF. CDR3 DNA sequence: TGCAGCGTAGCCGGGACAGGGTACAATCAGCCCCAGCATTTT.

For this clone: Sequence at one end of the junction differs from germline and may be a read error. This chain uses TRBV4-1 with TRBJ1-1; the match to TRBD1 covers 7 bases. The length of the CDR3 is 17 residues. The germline V gene has CDR1 MGHRA and CDR2 YSYEKL. The CDR3 coding sequence is TGCGCCAGCAGGCAAGTTGAGTTGGCAGGGGGGTTCGCTGAAGCTTTCTTT. Translation: CASRQVELAGGFAEAFF.

On this clone itself: The same CDR3 also results from other DNA sequences found in this sample. This CDR3 reads CASSSEGGLAAYEQYF. The CDR3, as DNA: TGTGCCAGCAGCTCGGAAGGGGGGCTAGCGGCATACGAGCAGTACTTC. The chain joins TRBV7-3 to TRBJ2-7, with a possible D match to TRBD2 (7 bases). This CDR3 comprises 16 residues. V lost 4 bases and J lost 4, with 20 bases in between. Germline CDR1 is SGHTA and CDR2 is FQGTGA. The entire variable domain, with the rest obtained from reference TRBV7-3 and TRBJ2-7, is as follows: GAGVSQTPSNKVTEKGKYVELRCDPISGHTALYWYRQSLGQGPEFLIYFQGTGAADDSGLPNDRFFAVRPEGSVSTLKIQRTERGDSAVYLCASSSEGGLAAYEQYFGPGTRLTVT.

Only a few counts were recorded for this clone. The V and J genes are TRBV6-5 and TRBJ2-2; D gene ambiguous. Germline-derived CDR1 and CDR2 are MNHEY and SVGAGI. This CDR3 has 13 amino acids. The ends were cut back, 8 bases at V and 4 bases at J, with 11 bases in the middle. The CDR3: CASRTEFTGELFF. The CDR3 region has the DNA TGTGCCAGCCGAACAGAATTCACCGGGGAGCTGTTTTTT.

This chain connects TRBV2 to TRBJ2-1, with 7 positions matching TRBD2. Germline CDR1 is SNHLY and CDR2 is FYNNEI. This CDR3 contains 14 residues. V lost 3 bases and J lost 7; bases outside the gene matches: 6. CDR3 protein: CASSEGLPDNEQFF. CDR3 DNA sequence: TGTGCCAGCAGTGAGGGACTACCCGATAATGAGCAGTTCTTC.

The rearrangement links TRBV6-6 to TRBJ2-7; no clear D gene. The germline gives CDR1 MNHNY, CDR2 SVGAGI (reference sequence). The CDR3 runs 13 residues. V dropped 4 bases and J dropped 5 bases, with 12 bases sitting between them. The CDR3 here is CASSLDGPHEQYF. CDR3 nucleotide sequence: TGTGCCAGCAGTTTGGATGGGCCCCACGAGCAGTACTTC.

V gene TRBV10-3 combines with J gene TRBJ1-5; D call uncertain. Looked up from germline, CDR1 is ENHRY and CDR2 is SYGVKD. The CDR3 loop spans 16 amino acids. The V end was cut by 0 bases, the J end by 3 bases, with 12 bases between. The CDR3 bases are TGTGCCATCAGTGAGTCCCCGCGCGGAAACAATCAGCCCCAGCATTTT. Amino acids: CAISESPRGNNQPQHF.

The rearrangement links TRBV27 to TRBJ1-3; D gene unclear. Per the germline V gene, CDR1 is MNHEY and CDR2 is SMNVEV (reference sequence). The CDR3 is 18 residues long. Trimming pared 0 bases from V and 0 bases from J, leaving 15 bases between. CDR3 sequence reads: CASSLSSPGPGSGNTIYF. CDR3 in DNA: TGTGCCAGCAGTTTATCGAGCCCGGGTCCGGGCTCTGGAAACACCATATATTTT.

The V call is TRBV2, the J call TRBJ1-2, with D perhaps TRBD1 (5 bases). V was clipped by 4 bases and J by 7 bases, with 10 bases between them. CDR1 and CDR2 (germline): SNHLY, FYNNEI. The CDR3 is made up of 12 amino acids. Written as DNA, the CDR3 is TGTGCCAGCAGTGGGCAGGGTTTTGGCTACACCTTC. Its protein is CASSGQGFGYTF.

The chain employs TRBV27 and TRBJ2-7; D perhaps matches TRBD2 (6 bases). Trimming took off 4 bases at V and 1 base at J, with 20 bases between the two ends. The V gene's germline CDR1 is MNHEY and CDR2 SMNVEV (reference sequence). The CDR3 has 17 amino acids. This CDR3 reads CASSSPRGGGLSYEQYF. In DNA form, the CDR3 reads TGTGCCAGCAGTTCCCCCCGGGGAGGAGGACTTTCCTACGAGCAGTACTTC.

This clone was detected only once. The chain couples TRBV20-1 to TRBJ1-2; D ambiguous. Germline-derived CDR1 and CDR2 are DFQATT and SNEGSKA (reference sequence). V was shortened by 3 bases and J by 4 bases, with 21 bases between the two germline ends. CDR3 size: 16 residues. As DNA, the CDR3 is TGCAGTGCTAGTAGTGGAACAGCTCAATCCGTCTATGGCTACACCTTC. This encodes CSASSGTAQSVYGYTF.

This sequence joins TRBV6-4 and TRBJ1-1; possibly TRBD1 for D (6 bases). The CDR3 consists of 14 residues. Germline CDR1 reads MRHNA; CDR2 reads SNTAGT. V lost 6 bases and J 4 bases, leaving 15 bases between the germline ends. The CDR3 DNA reads as TGTGCCAGCAGCCCCCAGGCGACAGGCACTGAAGCTTTCTTT. It translates to CASSPQATGTEAFF.

This chain links TRBV4-1 with TRBJ1-3, with TRBD1 identical over 9 bases. The CDR3 is 15 amino acids. Looked up from germline, CDR1 is MGHRA and CDR2 is YSYEKL. J was trimmed by 3 bases and V by 3 bases; bases with no gene match: 3. The CDR3 region is CASSQEDRGGNTIYF. The CDR3 coding sequence is TGCGCCAGCAGCCAGGAGGACAGGGGTGGAAACACCATATATTTT.

The chain combines TRBV19 with TRBJ2-3, with TRBD2 identical over 7 bases. Germline-derived CDR1 and CDR2 are LNHDA and SQIVND (reference sequence). This CDR3 has 15 residues. Unmatched junction bases numbered 2, after V lost 2 bases and J lost 0 bases. The CDR3 is CASSIRRGSTDTQYF. CDR3 nucleotides: TGTGCCAGTAGTATAAGGCGGGGGAGCACAGATACGCAGTATTTT.

This clone is a singleton in its sample. This chain joins TRBV4-3 and TRBJ2-1; 11 bases are a match to TRBD2. The V gene end was trimmed by 2 bases and the J gene end by 6 bases; junction bases not matched to a gene: 6. CDR1 LGHNA and CDR2 YSLEER come from the germline V gene. This CDR3 region has 16 residues. Here the CDR3 DNA reads TGCGCCAGCAGCCAAAAGGGACTAGCGGATTTCAATGAGCAGTTCTTC. Residues: CASSQKGLADFNEQFF.

The J gene is TRBJ1-5, the V gene TRBV6-2 or TRBV6-3, with TRBD1 matching over 7 bases. With 0 bases clipped from V and 7 bases from J, the junction kept 9 bases outside the gene matches. Per the germline V gene, CDR1 is MNHEY and CDR2 is SVGEGT. The CDR3 is 16 residues long. CDR3 bases: TGTGCCAGCAGTTACTCAAAACAAAACAGGGGCCAGCCCCAGCATTTT. Its translation: CASSYSKQNRGQPQHF.

The chain combines TRBV18 with TRBJ1-1; no clear D gene. Germline CDR1 and CDR2: KGHSH and LQKENI. The CDR3 consists of 14 residues. Trimming cost V 5 bases and J 5 bases, with 15 bases left between them. The CDR3 protein is CASSTNEGGTEAFF. Written as DNA, the CDR3 is TGTGCCAGCTCAACTAACGAGGGAGGGACTGAAGCTTTCTTT.

This sequence joins TRBV4-2 and TRBJ2-7; D possibly corresponds to TRBD2 (7 bases). The CDR3 extends over 16 amino acids. Germline lookup yields CDR1 LGHNA and CDR2 YNFKEQ. Trimming left V 1 base short and J 0 bases short, with 13 bases between. CDR3 nucleotides: TGTGCCAGCAGCCAAGCGGGGGGACAAGTCTCCTACGAGCAGTACTTC. Protein product: CASSQAGGQVSYEQYF.

This clone was detected once. The chain is built from TRBV28 and TRBJ1-2; 11 bases are shared with TRBD1. The length of the CDR3 is 17 residues. V shed 5 bases and J 8 bases; nucleotides not matched to a gene: 16. Germline CDR1 MDHEN, CDR2 SYDVKM. As DNA, the CDR3 is TGTGCCAGCAGTCCGCCCCCCGGGACAGGGGGTCTCGGAGGCTACACCTTC. Translating it yields CASSPPPGTGGLGGYTF.

This chain's CDR3 is CASSRDTMNTEAFF. CDR3 in DNA: TGTGCCAGCTCACGGGACACAATGAACACTGAAGCTTTCTTT. The chain joins TRBV18 to TRBJ1-1; D possibly corresponds to TRBD1 (6 bases). The CDR3 runs 14 residues. The V end was cut by 4 bases, the J end by 0 bases, with 9 bases between. Looked up from germline, CDR1 is KGHSH and CDR2 is LQKENI.

The rearrangement links TRBV5-8 to TRBJ2-7; 10 nucleotides agree with TRBD1. The germline CDR1 and CDR2 sequences are SGHTS and YDEGEE. The CDR3 has 15 residues. V dropped 3 bases and J dropped 1; count of bases not matched to a gene: 4. The CDR3, as DNA: TGTGCCAGCAGCTCCGACAGGGGGCAATCCTACGAGCAGTACTTC. It yields the protein CASSSDRGQSYEQYF.

The chain links TRBV3-1 (or the pseudogene TRBV3-2) to TRBJ1-4; D unresolved. The CDR3 extends over 14 amino acids. Germline-derived CDR1 and CDR2 are LGHDT and YNNKEL (reference sequence). V gave up 2 bases and J gave up 8 bases, with 12 bases separating them. The CDR3 sequence is CASSQSRRGEKLFF. DNA of the CDR3: TGTGCCAGCAGCCAATCAAGACGAGGGGAAAAACTGTTTTTT.

V is TRBV29-1 and J is TRBJ2-5; tentatively, D is TRBD2 (5 bases). Trimming took off 4 bases at V and 7 bases at J, with 13 bases between the two ends. The CDR3 is 12 amino acids. Per the germline V gene, CDR1 is SQVTM and CDR2 is ANQGSEA. The CDR3 loop is CSVVGESGTQYF. The CDR3, as DNA: TGCAGCGTTGTCGGGGAATCTGGGACCCAGTACTTC.